This entry features one T cell receptor beta chain sequence. What it recognizes is unknown. This entry is derived from a study of beta chain features in type 1 diabetes. Expressed TCRB transcripts were sequenced, since all the RNA that had been isolated was reverse transcribed. Measured with immunoSEQ multiplex PCR; TCRdb has only the in-frame clones, and not every one. The sample holds more than 150,000 clones, 10% to 15% seen once. General study findings and limits: Shorter templates might be favored by PCR, equally in patients and controls.

The source is a young woman in good health. The sample taken for sequencing was central memory CD4+ T cells from blood.

The DNA for the CDR3 is TGCGCCAGCAGGGACATGAACACTGAAGCTTTCTTT. Protein: CASRDMNTEAFF. The chain couples TRBV5-1 to TRBJ1-1, with D perhaps TRBD1 (5 bases). Germline V gene sequence: CDR1 SGHRS, CDR2 YFSETQ. Trimming cost V 5 bases and J 0 bases, with 5 bases left between them. There are 12 residues in the CDR3.